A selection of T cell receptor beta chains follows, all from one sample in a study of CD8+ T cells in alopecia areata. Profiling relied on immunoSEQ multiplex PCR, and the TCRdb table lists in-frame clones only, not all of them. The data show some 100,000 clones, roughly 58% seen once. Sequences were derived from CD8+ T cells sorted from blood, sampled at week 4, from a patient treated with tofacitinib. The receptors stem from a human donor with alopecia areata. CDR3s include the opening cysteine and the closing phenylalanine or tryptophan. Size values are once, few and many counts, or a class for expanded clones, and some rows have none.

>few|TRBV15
CATSPRSGDYGYTF
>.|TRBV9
CASSVEQGPYEQYF
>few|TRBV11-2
CASMGAGDRNEQYF
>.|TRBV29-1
CSVEDGRETYEQYF
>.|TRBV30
CACTTSGGPYNEQFF
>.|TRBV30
CAWSSGLGDGYTF
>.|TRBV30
CAWSVLDSYEQYF
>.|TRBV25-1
CASTPLGESNIQYF
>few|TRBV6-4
CASSEATSGGPSDTQYF
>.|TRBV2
CASSELLQYF